What follows are 20 T cell receptor beta chains derived from one specimen sequenced in a study of blood T cell repertoires in COVID-19. The repertoire was sequenced with immunoSEQ multiplex PCR; TCRdb's copy has only in-frame clones and lacks some. The table shows roughly 150,000 clones, with 79% occurring only once. The sample consisted of PBMCs or T cells enriched from blood (not recorded which). Receptors were obtained from a woman aged 70-85 years in a cohort exposed to, infected with or recovered from COVID-19 (not recorded which).

V gene TRBV9 combines with J gene TRBJ2-1, with D perhaps matching TRBD2 (6 bases). The CDR3 sequence is 16 residues long. The ends were cut back, 3 bases at V and 0 bases at J, with 13 bases in the middle. Looked up from germline, CDR1 is SGDLS and CDR2 is YYNGEE. The CDR3 reads CASSGSPSASYNEQFF. Here the CDR3 DNA reads TGTGCCAGCAGCGGAAGCCCTAGCGCCTCCTACAATGAGCAGTTCTTC.

This clone has only one observation. The chain carries TRBV6-5 and TRBJ1-5, with D perhaps matching TRBD1 (5 bases). V was cut by 2 bases and J by 7 bases, with 9 bases left in between. The CDR3 consists of 13 residues. CDR1 is MNHEY and CDR2 is SVGAGI in the germline V gene. The DNA of the CDR3 is TGTGCCAGCAGTTACGCGGAGGGGCAGCCCCAGCATTTT. The encoded protein is CASSYAEGQPQHF.

The J gene is TRBJ2-7, the V gene TRBV11-1, with TRBD1 matching 9 bases. From germline, CDR1 is SGHAT and CDR2 FQDESV (reference sequence). V lost 8 bases, J lost 2 bases, and 10 bases stayed unmatched. CDR3 size: 15 residues. The CDR3 spells CASGRPGQGTYEQYF. The DNA for the CDR3 is TGTGCCAGCGGAAGACCGGGACAGGGCACCTACGAGCAGTACTTC.

The V gene is TRBV11-2, the J gene TRBJ2-7, with D possibly TRBD1 on 6 matching bases. This CDR3 is built from 14 residues. V was cut by 5 bases and J by 6 bases, with 17 bases left in between. CDR1 SGHAT and CDR2 FQNNGV come from the germline V gene. The CDR3 region is CASSPQGMLTEQYF. The CDR3 nucleotides read TGTGCCAGCAGCCCTCAGGGGATGTTGACCGAGCAGTACTTC.

The chain links TRBV18 to TRBJ1-6; D not certain. The V end was cut by 3 bases, the J end by 8 bases, with 11 bases between. Germline CDR1 reads KGHSH; CDR2 reads LQKENI. CDR3 length equals 14 residues. CDR3 bases: TGTGCCAGCTCACCCCTAGGCGCCTATTCACCCCTCCACTTT. This encodes CASSPLGAYSPLHF.

V is TRBV27 and J is TRBJ1-6; D uncertain. This CDR3 contains 19 residues. The germline V and J ends were trimmed by 3 bases and 5 bases, with 23 bases remaining between them. Germline CDR1 is MNHEY and CDR2 is SMNVEV (reference sequence). CDR3 bases: TGTGCCAGCAGTTTTGGCGAGGGCTCTCGTGGACCAAATAATTCACCCCTCCACTTT. Protein: CASSFGEGSRGPNNSPLHF.

The V and J genes are TRBV3-1 (or the pseudogene TRBV3-2) and TRBJ1-1; D gene uncertain. The CDR3 loop spans 14 amino acids. Germline V gene lookup returns CDR1 LGHDT and CDR2 YNNKEL (reference sequence). V was shortened by 1 base and J by 6 bases, with 12 bases between the two germline ends. The chain's CDR3 is CASSQGAGEAEAFF. The CDR3 coding sequence is TGTGCCAGCAGCCAAGGTGCCGGGGAAGCTGAAGCTTTCTTT.

V usage is TRBV30 and J usage is TRBJ1-6, with 11 positions matching TRBD1. CDR3 size: 14 residues. The germline V gene has CDR1 GTSNPN and CDR2 SVGIG (reference sequence). The CDR3 bases are TGTGCTGGGACAGGGGGGGCCTATAATTCACCCCTCCACTTT. Translating it yields CAGTGGAYNSPLHF.

This clone turned up a few times. The J gene is TRBJ2-2, the V gene TRBV9, with TRBD2 matching 9 bases. This CDR3 is 16 amino acids long. Looked up from germline, CDR1 is SGDLS and CDR2 is YYNGEE. Losses at the gene ends were 0 bases for V and 1 base for J; bases not matched to a gene: 1. CDR3 sequence (DNA): TGTGCCAGCAGCGTAGGACTAGCGGAGAACACCGGGGAGCTGTTTTTT. This sequence encodes CASSVGLAENTGELFF.

The genes are TRBV18 and TRBJ1-1, with D unclear. The CDR3 loop spans 13 amino acids. Germline CDR1 reads KGHSH; CDR2 reads LQKENI. The V end lost 3 bases, the J end lost 7 bases, and 12 bases lay between the germline ends. The CDR3 loop is CASSPEVRREAFF. CDR3 DNA sequence: TGTGCCAGCTCACCGGAAGTCAGGCGTGAAGCTTTCTTT.

The rearrangement uses TRBV5-1 and TRBJ2-2; TRBD1 agrees at 7 bases. The CDR3 contains 16 residues. Germline V gene lookup returns CDR1 SGHRS and CDR2 YFSETQ. With V trimmed by 3 bases and J by 5 bases, 10 bases remained unmatched. The CDR3 protein is CASSYDDRVKTGELFF. The CDR3 DNA sequence: TGCGCCAGCAGCTACGACGACAGGGTAAAAACCGGGGAGCTGTTTTTT.

This chain uses TRBV11-3 with TRBJ2-7; 9 bases align to TRBD1. Trimming took 0 bases from V and 4 from J; bases not matched to a gene: 4. The CDR3 is 15 residues long. Germline V CDR1 and CDR2: SGHNT, YENEEA. The CDR3 loop is CASSLDGGTGYEQYF. The CDR3 DNA reads TGTGCCAGCAGCTTAGATGGGGGGACAGGGTACGAGCAGTACTTC.

V and J are TRBV2 and TRBJ2-1; D perhaps matches TRBD1 (5 bases). V was clipped by 7 bases and J by 3 bases, with 7 bases between them. Germline CDR1 reads SNHLY; CDR2 reads FYNNEI. CDR3 length: 12 residues. The CDR3 DNA reads as TGTGCCAGCACCACAGGCTACAATGAGCAGTTCTTC. The encoded protein is CASTTGYNEQFF.

This clone was seen a handful of times. The gene calls are TRBV5-1 and TRBJ2-5, with 9 bases lining up with TRBD2. J was trimmed by 5 bases and V by 3 bases; bases with no gene match: 11. This CDR3 comprises 16 residues. Germline V gene lookup returns CDR1 SGHRS and CDR2 YFSETQ. The CDR3, as DNA: TGCGCCAGCAGCTCTGGGGGCGGGAGGGCCGTTGAGACCCAGTACTTC. Its protein product is CASSSGGGRAVETQYF. Filled out from reference TRBV5-1 and TRBJ2-5, the complete variable domain reads KAGVTQTPRYLIKTRGQQVTLSCSPISGHRSVSWYQQTPGQGLQFLFEYFSETQRNKGNFPGRFSGRQFSNSRSEMNVSTLELGDSALYLCASSSGGGRAVETQYFGPGTRLLVL.

This clone occurred many times. The J gene is TRBJ2-1, the V gene TRBV13; 10 bases fit TRBD2. The J segment lost 5 bases and the V segment lost 3 bases, leaving 10 bases of the junction unmatched. The CDR3 runs 17 residues. CDR1 is PRHDT, CDR2 FYEKMQ, per germline (reference sequence). Here the CDR3 reads CASSFEPGLARDNEQFF. The DNA for the CDR3 is TGTGCCAGCAGCTTCGAACCGGGACTAGCGAGGGACAATGAGCAGTTCTTC. The variable domain in full, completed from reference TRBV13 and TRBJ2-1, reads AAGVIQSPRHLIKEKRETATLKCYPIPRHDTVYWYQQGPGQDPQFLISFYEKMQSDKGSIPDRFSAQQFSDYHSELNMSSLELGDSALYFCASSFEPGLARDNEQFFGPGTRLTVL.

This chain's CDR3 is CASSQDMARGGGRTQYF. For the CDR3, the DNA is TGTGCCAGCAGCCAAGATATGGCTAGAGGTGGAGGGCGTACGCAGTATTTT. The chain recombines TRBV4-2 with TRBJ2-3; a weak D match, TRBD2 (6 bases). CDR3 length: 17 residues. Germline V gene data show CDR1 as LGHNA and CDR2 as YNFKEQ. Trimming shortened V by 0 bases and J by 8 bases, and 21 bases separated the two germline ends.

This clone appeared a few times. Different DNA sequences within this sample yield the same CDR3. The V and J genes are TRBV10-3 and TRBJ2-7; 12 nucleotides agree with TRBD2. CDR1 and CDR2 (germline): ENHRY, SYGVKD. V gave up 4 bases and J gave up 3 bases; unmatched junction bases: 1. The CDR3 runs 14 residues. The CDR3 sequence is CAISATSGSYEQYF. CDR3 DNA: TGTGCCATCAGTGCGACTAGCGGGAGCTACGAGCAGTACTTC.

This chain connects TRBV6-5 to TRBJ2-5, with TRBD2 identical over 11 bases. The germline V gene has CDR1 MNHEY and CDR2 SVGAGI. With 6 bases clipped from V and 3 bases from J, the junction kept 6 bases outside the gene matches. The CDR3 extends over 15 amino acids. The CDR3 spells CASSRTTSGKETQYF. CDR3 nucleotide sequence: TGTGCCAGCAGCCGCACGACTAGCGGGAAAGAGACCCAGTACTTC.

The V call is TRBV29-1, the J call TRBJ2-7; TRBD2 matches 9 bases. The CDR3 runs to 13 residues. J was trimmed by 6 bases and V by 1 base; bases with no gene match: 4. Germline-derived CDR1 and CDR2 are SQVTM and ANQGSEA. CDR3 sequence: CSVEGAGGIEQYF. The CDR3 nucleotides are TGCAGCGTTGAAGGGGCGGGAGGGATCGAGCAGTACTTC.

The rearrangement links TRBV6-5 to TRBJ2-5; 10 nucleotides line up with TRBD1. V shed 6 bases and J 5 bases; nucleotides not matched to a gene: 6. The CDR3 totals 14 residues. Germline-derived CDR1 and CDR2 are MNHEY and SVGAGI. The DNA of the CDR3 is TGTGCCAGCAGACCGACAGGGGGCAGTGAGACCCAGTACTTC. Translation: CASRPTGGSETQYF.